A selection of T cell receptor beta chains follows, all from one sample in a study of identical twins. TCRdb fed the 5' RACE reads into MiXCR, producing one record per CDR3 protein. The sample shows fewer than 350,000 distinct CDR3 sequences, under 9% of them seen only once. The sample was also reused in another study, on yellow fever vaccine responses in identical twins.

The sample comprised memory (CD45RO+) T cells sorted from blood. The source of these receptors is a woman aged 18-30 years in good health. Each CDR3 is given with its conserved first and last residue. The order of the fields is clone size, D gene, J gene, V gene, CDR3 DNA, CDR3 protein. D genes are given only for firm matches. Expanded clones get a size class; other rows say once, few or many, or leave the size out.

clone size: many; D gene: .; J gene: TRBJ2-3; V gene: TRBV9; CDR3 DNA: TGTGCCAGCAGCGTAGGGGCATTTAGCGGAGGCACAGATACGCAGTATTTT; CDR3 protein: CASSVGAFSGGTDTQYF
clone size: many; D gene: .; J gene: TRBJ1-6; V gene: TRBV14; CDR3 DNA: TGTGCCAGCAGTCGCAGGACGGTAAATTCACCCCTCCACTTT; CDR3 protein: CASSRRTVNSPLHF
clone size: .; D gene: .; J gene: TRBJ1-1; V gene: TRBV20-1; CDR3 DNA: TGCAGTGGGGGGTGGAACACTGAAGCTTTCTTT; CDR3 protein: CSGGWNTEAFF
clone size: few; D gene: .; J gene: TRBJ2-4; V gene: TRBV7-8; CDR3 DNA: TGTGCCAGCAGCTCTCTGGACTACCCCTTGAATGCCAAAAACATTCAGTACTTC; CDR3 protein: CASSSLDYPLNAKNIQYF
clone size: .; D gene: .; J gene: TRBJ1-2; V gene: TRBV14; CDR3 DNA: TGTGCCAGCAGCCAAGATCTCCCTTCGGGACATACAATTCTTGACTATGGCTACACCTTC; CDR3 protein: CASSQDLPSGHTILDYGYTF
clone size: many; D gene: TRBD2; J gene: TRBJ2-4; V gene: TRBV29-1; CDR3 DNA: TGCAGCGTGGCCGGGGGGGGCAAAAACATTCAGTACTTC; CDR3 protein: CSVAGGGKNIQYF
clone size: few; D gene: .; J gene: TRBJ2-7; V gene: TRBV7-3; CDR3 DNA: TGTGCCAGCAGCTTAGCTACGGAGTACGAGCAGTACTTC; CDR3 protein: CASSLATEYEQYF
clone size: many; D gene: .; J gene: TRBJ1-1; V gene: TRBV6-1; CDR3 DNA: TGTGCCAGCAGGAAGGGACTCCGGGACACAGGAAACACTGAAGCTTTCTTT; CDR3 protein: CASRKGLRDTGNTEAFF
clone size: many; D gene: TRBD2; J gene: TRBJ2-3; V gene: TRBV20-1; CDR3 DNA: TGCAGTGCTAGAGATAGCGGGAGGGCGAGTACGCAGTATTTT; CDR3 protein: CSARDSGRASTQYF
clone size: .; D gene: TRBD2; J gene: TRBJ2-5; V gene: TRBV4-1; CDR3 DNA: TGCGCCAGCAGCCAAGATGGCACTAGCGGGGCGATGGTGACCCAGTACTTC; CDR3 protein: CASSQDGTSGAMVTQYF
clone size: many; D gene: TRBD2; J gene: TRBJ2-3; V gene: TRBV3-1; CDR3 DNA: TGTGCCAGCAGCCCGGGAGGGCCAAATACGCAGTATTTT; CDR3 protein: CASSPGGPNTQYF
clone size: many; D gene: .; J gene: TRBJ1-2; V gene: TRBV2; CDR3 DNA: TGTGCCAGCAGGGACAGAGATGGCTACACCTTC; CDR3 protein: CASRDRDGYTF
clone size: .; D gene: TRBD2; J gene: TRBJ2-1; V gene: TRBV20-1; CDR3 DNA: TGCAGTGCTACCCTCGGACTAGCGGGAGCCGGGAATGAGCAGTTCTTC; CDR3 protein: CSATLGLAGAGNEQFF
clone size: many; D gene: .; J gene: TRBJ1-6; V gene: TRBV3-1; CDR3 DNA: TGTGCCAGCAGCCAAAGACCCTCGGGGAATTCACCCCTCCACTTT; CDR3 protein: CASSQRPSGNSPLHF
clone size: .; D gene: .; J gene: TRBJ2-1; V gene: TRBV3-1; CDR3 DNA: TGTGCCAGTAGTCGGACTACCGGGAGTAATGAGCAGTTCTTC; CDR3 protein: CASSRTTGSNEQFF
clone size: .; D gene: TRBD2; J gene: TRBJ2-5; V gene: TRBV5-1; CDR3 DNA: TGCGCCAGCAGCCGGGGACTAGCGGGGGGGCCGTACCAAGAGACCCAGTACTTC; CDR3 protein: CASSRGLAGGPYQETQYF
clone size: .; D gene: TRBD1; J gene: TRBJ1-2; V gene: TRBV29-1; CDR3 DNA: TGCAGCGTTGGAGGGACAGAATATGGCTACACCTTC; CDR3 protein: CSVGGTEYGYTF
clone size: few; D gene: .; J gene: TRBJ1-5; V gene: TRBV24-1; CDR3 DNA: TGTGCCACCAGTGCAACCAGCAATCAGCCCCAGCATTTT; CDR3 protein: CATSATSNQPQHF
clone size: many; D gene: .; J gene: TRBJ1-6; V gene: TRBV5-1; CDR3 DNA: TGCGCCAGCAGCTTGGATTACAGGGTTTATTCACCCCTCCACTTT; CDR3 protein: CASSLDYRVYSPLHF
clone size: many; D gene: TRBD2; J gene: TRBJ2-1; V gene: TRBV5-8; CDR3 DNA: TGTGCCAGCAGCTTGTTGTCGGGAGGGCCGGGGGAGCAGTTCTTC; CDR3 protein: CASSLLSGGPGEQFF
clone size: few; D gene: .; J gene: TRBJ1-1; V gene: TRBV20-1; CDR3 DNA: TGCAGTGCTAGAGATCGAACAGGACGGAACACTGAAGCTTTCTTT; CDR3 protein: CSARDRTGRNTEAFF
clone size: .; D gene: .; J gene: TRBJ2-3; V gene: TRBV7-9; CDR3 DNA: TGTGCCAGCAGTTCGACCAAATTGGTAGATACGCAGTATTTT; CDR3 protein: CASSSTKLVDTQYF
clone size: few; D gene: TRBD1; J gene: TRBJ2-3; V gene: TRBV20-1; CDR3 DNA: TGCAGTGCTAGTCGTGACAGGGGCCGAGGGGATACGCAGTATTTT; CDR3 protein: CSASRDRGRGDTQYF
clone size: many; D gene: .; J gene: TRBJ1-1; V gene: TRBV4-1; CDR3 DNA: TGCGCCAGCAGCCAAGAACGGAACACTGAAGCTTTCTTT; CDR3 protein: CASSQERNTEAFF
clone size: many; D gene: .; J gene: TRBJ2-3; V gene: TRBV12-3/TRBV12-4; CDR3 DNA: TGTGCCAGCAGACCGGACGGAGATACGCAGTATTTT; CDR3 protein: CASRPDGDTQYF
clone size: few; D gene: TRBD1; J gene: TRBJ2-1; V gene: TRBV7-9; CDR3 DNA: TGTGCCAGCAGCCCGGGACAGGGTGCCAACAATGAGCAGTTCTTC; CDR3 protein: CASSPGQGANNEQFF